This TCR beta chain was identified during a study of sequential checkpoint blockade in melanoma. Study-level information: First-line arms were nivolumab then ipilimumab, or the reverse, randomized 1:1. After both sequences, patients received maintenance nivolumab.

Some clones are missing from TCRdb's copy, which holds only in-frame ones; the method was immunoSEQ multiplex PCR. This sample yields over 25,000 clones, of which approximately 80% are seen a single time; 10% to 15% belongs to the top ten. Indicated treatment: randomized to nivolumab then ipilimumab (arm A) or the reverse (arm B). No patient had prior DNA-damaging chemotherapy. Live CD3+CD8+ CD19− CD56− cells were sorted from PBMCs. This CDR3 spans 16 amino acids. The germline V gene has CDR1 MNHEY and CDR2 SMNVEV (reference sequence). The source was CD8+ T cells sorted from blood (inferred from file names), collected from a patient given nivolumab and ipilimumab in sequence. This receptor was obtained from a human donor with melanoma. The genes are TRBV27 and TRBJ2-5, with a possible D match to TRBD2 (6 bases). The J call is uncertain, as TRBJ2-7 better fits the DNA end. This CDR3 reads CASSLSALGRTYEQYF. CDR3 bases: TGTGCCAGCAGTTTATCGGCCCTCGGGAGAACCTACGAGCAGTACTTC.